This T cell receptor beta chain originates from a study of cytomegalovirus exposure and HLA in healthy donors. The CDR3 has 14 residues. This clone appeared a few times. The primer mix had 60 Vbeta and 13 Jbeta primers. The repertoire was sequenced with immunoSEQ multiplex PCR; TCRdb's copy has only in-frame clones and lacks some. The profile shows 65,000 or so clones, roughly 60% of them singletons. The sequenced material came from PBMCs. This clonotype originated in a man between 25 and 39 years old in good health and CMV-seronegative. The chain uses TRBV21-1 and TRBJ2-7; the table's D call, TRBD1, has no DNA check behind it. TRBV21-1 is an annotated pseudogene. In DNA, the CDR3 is TGTGCCAGCAGCAAGGGGCAGGGGGCCACCGAGCAGTACTTC. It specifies CASSKGQGATEQYF.